The entry below gives a single T cell receptor beta chain sequence along with its context. Its antigen is not identified. This specimen belongs to a study of cytomegalovirus exposure and HLA in healthy donors. Whole-study context: A prior study identified approximately 120 million unique TCR beta sequences from roughly 170 million T cells. Early on, a data release was issued that held about 85 million unique TCRs from HLA-typed donors. General study findings and limits: Productive status was seen about 87% or about 30% of the time for most TCR beta V segments in an earlier analysis.

PCR involved 60 Vbeta and 13 Jbeta primers. Produced via immunoSEQ multiplex PCR; TCRdb's table is partial and in-frame only. The sample lists about 110,000 clones, about 60% occurring once. CDR1 is SGHVS, CDR2 FQNEAQ, per germline. The CDR3 contains 15 residues. Losses at the gene ends were 4 bases for V and 7 bases for J; bases not matched to a gene: 6. The V and J genes are TRBV7-8 and TRBJ2-1, with 11 bases aligning to TRBD2. The material sequenced was PBMCs. The receptor's source is a woman aged 30 to 39 in good health and CMV-seronegative. The CDR3: CASSSLAGGGNEQFF. The CDR3 nucleotides are TGTGCCAGCAGCTCTCTAGCGGGAGGTGGAAATGAGCAGTTCTTC.